The 10 T cell receptor beta chains given below trace back to one sample, sequenced in a study of CD8 T cells in ankylosing spondylitis. TCRdb recomputed calls from the 5' RACE reads with MiXCR, one row per CDR3 protein. The sample contains approximately 200,000 distinct CDR3 sequences, about 13% of which appear only once. The sequenced sample consisted of blood, either unsorted or a sorted T cell fraction (not recorded which). The source is a male donor with ankylosing spondylitis or in good health (not recorded which).

This clonotype was seen a few times. The V gene is TRBV7-9, the J gene TRBJ1-6; D is possibly TRBD1 (5 bases). This CDR3 contains 13 residues. Germline CDR1 SEHNR, CDR2 FQNEAQ (reference sequence). V shed 3 bases and J shed 9 bases, with 9 bases lying between them. The CDR3 protein is CASSLGDLSPLHF. In nucleotides, the CDR3 is TGTGCCAGCAGCTTGGGGGATCTTTCACCCCTCCACTTT.

This clonotype was counted ten times or more. The chain uses TRBV7-2 and TRBJ2-1, with D unresolved. Trimming pared 1 base from V and 8 bases from J, leaving 6 bases between. This CDR3 comprises 12 residues. Germline V gene lookup returns CDR1 SGHTA and CDR2 FQGNSA. The CDR3 loop is CASSLGVDEQFF. DNA of the CDR3: TGTGCCAGCAGCTTAGGAGTCGATGAGCAGTTCTTC.

This clonotype was detected a few times. The chain couples TRBV4-1 to TRBJ2-2; a possible D gene is TRBD1 (6 bases). CDR1 and CDR2 from the germline V gene are MGHRA and YSYEKL. The CDR3 loop spans 18 amino acids. V was clipped by 4 bases and J by 0 bases, with 18 bases between them. The DNA of the CDR3 is TGCGCCAGCAGCCTCCAGGAACAGGGTATTACGAACACCGGGGAGCTGTTTTTT. This encodes CASSLQEQGITNTGELFF.

The V call is TRBV5-6, the J call TRBJ2-2, with 7 bases aligning to TRBD2. Germline CDR1 and CDR2: SGHDT and YYEEEE. The CDR3 consists of 17 residues. J was trimmed by 0 bases and V by 4 bases; bases with no gene match: 9. CDR3 nucleotides: TGTGCCAGCAGCGCAATCCGAGCGGGACCGAACACCGGGGAGCTGTTTTTT. It encodes CASSAIRAGPNTGELFF.

A few counts support this clonotype. The V and J genes are TRBV4-2 and TRBJ2-1; TRBD2 might be the D (6 bases). The CDR3 sequence is 17 residues long. Germline CDR1 LGHNA, CDR2 YNFKEQ. The V and J ends lost 0 bases and 0 bases respectively, with 12 bases between them. The CDR3 is CASSQDFGGYSYNEQFF. In nucleotides, the CDR3 is TGTGCCAGCAGCCAAGATTTTGGGGGGTACTCCTACAATGAGCAGTTCTTC.

This clonotype was counted between two and nine times. The gene calls are TRBV3-1 and TRBJ2-7; 7 nucleotides agree with TRBD2. Germline CDR1 and CDR2: LGHDT and YNNKEL (reference sequence). The CDR3 extends over 14 amino acids. V was pared by 3 bases and J by 1 base, with 3 bases of the junction left unmatched. In DNA, the CDR3 is TGTGCCAGCAGCCAGATAGCGGGTTCCTACGAGCAGTACTTC. Protein: CASSQIAGSYEQYF.

This clonotype was counted a few times. The chain links TRBV12-5 to TRBJ2-7, with D unresolved. V was shortened by 1 base and J by 0 bases, with 7 bases between the two germline ends. The CDR3 sequence is 14 residues long. Germline values: CDR1 LGHNT, CDR2 FRNRAP. This CDR3 reads CASGLGASSYEQYF. Written as DNA, the CDR3 is TGTGCTAGTGGTTTGGGGGCAAGCTCCTACGAGCAGTACTTC.

This clonotype was observed at least ten times. This chain joins TRBV6-4 and TRBJ2-3; D is possibly TRBD2 (5 bases). The CDR3 loop spans 14 amino acids. Germline values: CDR1 MRHNA, CDR2 SNTAGT. With 0 bases removed from V and 3 bases from J, the gap between germline ends came to 7 bases. The CDR3 protein is CASSDSAETDTQYF. The CDR3 DNA sequence: TGTGCCAGCAGTGACTCAGCGGAGACAGATACGCAGTATTTT.

The J gene is TRBJ2-5, the V gene TRBV27; TRBD2 matches 8 bases. The CDR3 has 16 amino acids. The germline gives CDR1 MNHEY, CDR2 SMNVEV (reference sequence). After removal of 2 bases from V and 2 bases from J, the junction contained 7 bases not matched to a gene. The CDR3 sequence: CASSLGAQRGQETQYF. Written as DNA, the CDR3 is TGTGCCAGCAGTTTAGGGGCCCAGCGGGGGCAAGAGACCCAGTACTTC.

This clonotype is medium-sized (0.01 to 0.1%). CDR3 sequence: CASSSSGQETQYF. CDR3 sequence (DNA): TGTGCCAGCAGCTCTAGCGGGCAAGAGACCCAGTACTTC. This sequence joins TRBV7-9 and TRBJ2-5, with TRBD2 matching 8 bases. The V gene's germline CDR1 is SEHNR and CDR2 FQNEAQ (reference sequence). The CDR3 totals 13 residues. Unmatched junction bases numbered 0, after V lost 4 bases and J lost 2 bases.